The 23 T cell receptor beta chains below all came from one sample that was sequenced in a study of blood T cells in healthy people across ages. The authors ran a second PCR of about 6 to 12 cycles using a sample-barcoded 5' primer and a J-beta primer mix. TCRdb re-called the 5' RACE reads with MiXCR, one entry per CDR3 protein. The sample shows about 720,000 distinct CDR3 sequences, about 25% of them seen only once. Another study also made use of these data, one on T cells of mothers and their children.

The sample comprised blood. The source is a boy between 5 and 17 years old in good health.

The CDR3 DNA is TGTGCCAGCAGCCCCCAAGACAGAACACCCTACAATGAGCAGTTCTTC. Translation: CASSPQDRTPYNEQFF. J is TRBJ2-1 and V is TRBV28, with D tentatively TRBD1 (5 bases). Germline-derived CDR1 and CDR2 are MDHEN and SYDVKM. The CDR3 consists of 16 residues. Trimming removed 6 bases from V and 2 bases from J, with 17 bases in between.

The chain combines TRBV3-1 with TRBJ2-5, with no clear D. With the DNA end fitting TRBJ2-7 better, the J assignment may be wrong. The length of the CDR3 is 14 residues. Germline CDR1 and CDR2: LGHDT and YNNKEL (reference sequence). CDR3 sequence reads: CASSQDTAPYEQYF. In DNA, the CDR3 is TGTGCCAGCAGCCAAGATACAGCTCCCTACGAGCAGTACTTC.

V and J are TRBV7-6 and TRBJ2-3; 15 nucleotides agree with TRBD2. CDR1 is SGHVS and CDR2 is FNYEAQ in the germline V gene. The CDR3 spans 18 residues. J was trimmed by 0 bases and V by 5 bases; bases with no gene match: 6. Here the CDR3 reads CASSQGLAGGPSTDTQYF. The DNA for the CDR3 is TGTGCCAGCAGCCAGGGACTAGCGGGAGGTCCAAGCACAGATACGCAGTATTTT.

This chain's CDR3 is CATSGGPYSNQPQHF. The CDR3 DNA sequence: TGTGCCACCAGTGGGGGTCCTTATAGCAATCAGCCCCAGCATTTT. The gene calls are TRBV24-1 and TRBJ1-5; unclear D gene. Germline V gene lookup returns CDR1 KGHDR and CDR2 SFDVKD. This CDR3 has 15 amino acids. V lost 5 bases and J 0 bases, leaving 10 bases between the germline ends.

CDR3 sequence reads: CASTSGLPGNYEQYF. DNA of the CDR3: TGTGCCAGCACTAGCGGGCTCCCTGGGAACTACGAGCAGTACTTC. The chain is built from TRBV12-3 or TRBV12-4 and TRBJ2-5; TRBD2 matches 8 bases. The J call is uncertain, as TRBJ2-7 better fits the DNA end. The CDR3 consists of 15 residues.

Worth noting for this clonotype: A read error may account for a junction end that differs from germline. This chain links TRBV7-8 with TRBJ2-1, with D hard to call. CDR1 is SGHVS and CDR2 is FQNEAQ in the germline V gene. The CDR3 length is 13 residues. The CDR3 coding sequence is TGTGCCAGCAGCTCGACGGAGAACAATGAACAGTTCTTC. Translating it yields CASSSTENNEQFF. Full variable domain (remainder filled in from reference TRBV7-8 and TRBJ2-1): GAGVSQSPRYKVAKRGQDVALRCDPISGHVSLFWYQQALGQGPEFLTYFQNEAQLDKSGLPSDRFFAERPEGSVSTLKIQRTQQEDSAVYLCASSSTENNEQFFGPGTRLTVL.

The rearrangement joins TRBV6-5 to TRBJ2-5; TRBD2 might be the D (6 bases). The CDR3 length is 15 residues. Trimming stripped 0 bases from V and 5 bases from J, with 13 bases between. Per germline, CDR1 MNHEY and CDR2 SVGAGI. The CDR3 loop reads CASSYSASGGETQYF. CDR3 coding DNA: TGTGCCAGCAGTTACTCTGCCAGCGGAGGGGAGACCCAGTACTTC.

The CDR3 loop is CASSFLRVTNEKLFF. As DNA, the CDR3 is TGTGCCAGCAGTTTCCTCAGGGTGACTAATGAAAAACTGTTTTTT. The chain links TRBV6-5 to TRBJ1-4; TRBD1 might be the D (5 bases). The germline V and J ends were trimmed by 4 bases and 2 bases, with 11 bases remaining between them. The germline V gene has CDR1 MNHEY and CDR2 SVGAGI. The CDR3 covers 15 residues.

The chain carries TRBV6-4 and TRBJ1-6; D call uncertain. The length of the CDR3 is 13 residues. Germline V gene data show CDR1 as MRHNA and CDR2 as SNTAGT. V was cut by 2 bases and J by 8 bases, with 7 bases left in between. The CDR3 spells CASSDGEHSPLHF. The CDR3 bases are TGTGCCAGCAGTGACGGGGAACATTCACCCCTCCACTTT.

The table lists this clonotype with a few counts. The chain employs TRBV29-1 and TRBJ2-5; D possibly corresponds to TRBD2 (6 bases). CDR3 length: 14 amino acids. Trimming cost V 2 bases and J 9 bases, with 19 bases left between them. Germline V gene lookup returns CDR1 SQVTM and CDR2 ANQGSEA. CDR3 sequence (DNA): TGCAGCGTTGAAAGCTACCAGTCGGGGGAGGCCCAGTACTTC. Residues: CSVESYQSGEAQYF.

The chain uses TRBV6-5 and TRBJ2-3, with 12 bases that match TRBD2. Germline loops: CDR1 MNHEY, CDR2 SVGAGI. V was pared by 10 bases and J by 2 bases, with 7 bases of the junction left unmatched. The CDR3 consists of 15 residues. The CDR3 region has the DNA TGTGCCACTCGAGGACTAGCGGGGACCACAGATACGCAGTATTTT. Translating it yields CATRGLAGTTDTQYF.

The chain joins TRBV20-1 to TRBJ2-3; no clear D gene. Germline values: CDR1 DFQATT, CDR2 SNEGSKA (reference sequence). With 7 bases removed from V and 2 bases from J, the gap between germline ends came to 19 bases. The CDR3 length is 15 residues. The CDR3, as DNA: TGCAGTGGAAACCCCGCAGTAGGGCCCACAGATACGCAGTATTTT. Its translation is CSGNPAVGPTDTQYF.

The chain recombines TRBV20-1 with TRBJ2-7; 10 nucleotides agree with TRBD2. V gave up 2 bases and J gave up 4 bases; unmatched junction bases: 8. CDR3 size: 15 residues. From germline, CDR1 is DFQATT and CDR2 SNEGSKA (reference sequence). The CDR3 sequence is CSARKEGTSEYEQYF. In DNA form, the CDR3 reads TGCAGTGCTAGAAAGGAGGGGACTAGCGAGTACGAGCAGTACTTC.

This clonotype was recorded a few times. The chain links TRBV29-1 to TRBJ2-7, with TRBD2 matching over 10 bases. J lost 2 bases, V lost 6 bases, and 7 bases had no gene match. The CDR3 covers 14 residues. Per germline, CDR1 SQVTM and CDR2 ANQGSEA. The CDR3 protein is CSVETGTSAYEQYF. The CDR3 bases are TGCAGCGTCGAGACCGGGACTAGCGCCTACGAGCAGTACTTC.

The chain links TRBV12-5 to TRBJ2-1; 10 bases match TRBD1. The CDR3 contains 16 residues. V gave up 0 bases and J gave up 6 bases; unmatched junction bases: 5. Germline CDR1 and CDR2: LGHNT and FRNRAP. This CDR3 is CASGLVLGQGVNEQFF. CDR3 sequence (DNA): TGTGCTAGTGGTTTGGTACTAGGACAGGGGGTCAATGAGCAGTTCTTC.

This chain joins TRBV5-1 and TRBJ2-5; no clear D. The CDR3 has 16 amino acids. V lost 1 base and J 4 bases, leaving 17 bases between the germline ends. Germline CDR1 and CDR2: SGHRS and YFSETQ. In DNA form, the CDR3 reads TGCGCCAGCAGCTTGAGTCGGACGCCGGGCGGAGAGACCCAGTACTTC. It yields the protein CASSLSRTPGGETQYF.

This clonotype was observed a handful of times. V and J are TRBV7-6 and TRBJ1-4, with D unclear. CDR1 SGHVS and CDR2 FNYEAQ come from the germline V gene. V lost 5 bases and J lost 6, with 22 bases in between. The CDR3 contains 17 residues. CDR3: CASSLGLPTVKDEKLFF. CDR3 bases: TGTGCCAGCAGCCTAGGCCTTCCGACGGTCAAGGATGAAAAACTGTTTTTT.

This clonotype was counted at least ten times. The rearrangement links TRBV28 to TRBJ2-7; 7 bases are a match to TRBD2. The CDR3 spans 15 residues. V gave up 7 bases and J gave up 1 base; unmatched junction bases: 10. CDR1 is MDHEN, CDR2 SYDVKM, per germline. The CDR3 region has the DNA TGTGCCAGCACTACGGGATCTAGCGGATCCTACGAGCAGTACTTC. Translating it yields CASTTGSSGSYEQYF.

The chain recombines TRBV7-2 with TRBJ2-7, with D possibly called TRBD1 or TRBD2 (5 bases each). This CDR3 has 14 amino acids. Germline CDR1 is SGHTA and CDR2 is FQGNSA. With 1 base removed from V and 3 bases from J, the gap between germline ends came to 10 bases. Here the CDR3 DNA reads TGTGCCAGCAGCTTAGATGGGGGTTTCTACGAGCAGTACTTC. It encodes CASSLDGGFYEQYF.

This chain links TRBV5-1 with TRBJ2-2; D is unclear. Trimming left V 2 bases short and J 4 bases short, with 18 bases between. This CDR3 has 17 residues. Germline CDR1 is SGHRS and CDR2 is YFSETQ. In nucleotides, the CDR3 is TGCGCCAGCAGCTTCGCAGATGTTGGGCCTGGCACCGGGGAGCTGTTTTTT. The encoded protein is CASSFADVGPGTGELFF.

This clonotype was counted at least ten times. The chain joins TRBV7-9 to TRBJ2-5; tentative D call: TRBD2 (6 bases). The V and J ends lost 5 bases and 5 bases respectively, with 15 bases between them. From germline, CDR1 is SEHNR and CDR2 FQNEAQ (reference sequence). CDR3 length: 14 residues. In DNA form, the CDR3 reads TGTGCCAGCAGCCCCTTGTGGGGGGACGAGACCCAGTACTTC. It codes for CASSPLWGDETQYF.

This clonotype was found a few times. The rearrangement uses TRBV7-6 and TRBJ2-2, with 10 bases that match TRBD1. V shed 6 bases, J shed 4 bases, and the junction held 8 bases outside the gene matches. This CDR3 is built from 16 residues. Germline CDR1 SGHVS, CDR2 FNYEAQ. The CDR3 protein is CASSPRQGASTGELFF. For the CDR3, the DNA is TGTGCCAGCAGTCCAAGACAGGGGGCGTCCACCGGGGAGCTGTTTTTT.

The rearrangement joins TRBV6-5 to TRBJ1-1, with D perhaps matching TRBD1 (5 bases). V was trimmed by 0 bases and J by 5 bases, leaving 10 bases between them. Germline V lookup: CDR1 MNHEY, CDR2 SVGAGI. CDR3 length: 14 amino acids. CDR3 protein: CASSYSPEGTEAFF. CDR3 DNA: TGTGCCAGCAGTTACTCGCCCGAGGGGACTGAAGCTTTCTTT.